Reported below is one TCR beta chain. This entry belongs to a study of OX40 agonist ivuxolimab in advanced cancers. Across the study: The study reported partial responses in three patients: one hepatocellular carcinoma, two cutaneous melanoma.

V gave up 4 bases and J gave up 2 bases; unmatched junction bases: 7. CDR3 size: 15 residues. The V gene's germline CDR1 is SGHTA and CDR2 FQGNSA. Data came from immunoSEQ multiplex PCR; TCRdb stores just in-frame clones and leaves some out. There are about 160,000 clones in the sample; 85% to 95% occur only once, and 0.31% lies in the top ten. The source of this sequence is an adult with an advanced solid tumor such as melanoma, head and neck, liver or kidney cancer. This specimen consisted of CD4+ or CD8+ T cells sorted from blood, obtained in a trial of the OX40 agonist ivuxolimab. This chain joins TRBV7-2 and TRBJ1-2; 7 bases are shared with TRBD1. The CDR3 nucleotides read TGTGCCAGCAGCTGGAACCCGGGACAGAACTATGGCTACACCTTC. It translates to CASSWNPGQNYGYTF.